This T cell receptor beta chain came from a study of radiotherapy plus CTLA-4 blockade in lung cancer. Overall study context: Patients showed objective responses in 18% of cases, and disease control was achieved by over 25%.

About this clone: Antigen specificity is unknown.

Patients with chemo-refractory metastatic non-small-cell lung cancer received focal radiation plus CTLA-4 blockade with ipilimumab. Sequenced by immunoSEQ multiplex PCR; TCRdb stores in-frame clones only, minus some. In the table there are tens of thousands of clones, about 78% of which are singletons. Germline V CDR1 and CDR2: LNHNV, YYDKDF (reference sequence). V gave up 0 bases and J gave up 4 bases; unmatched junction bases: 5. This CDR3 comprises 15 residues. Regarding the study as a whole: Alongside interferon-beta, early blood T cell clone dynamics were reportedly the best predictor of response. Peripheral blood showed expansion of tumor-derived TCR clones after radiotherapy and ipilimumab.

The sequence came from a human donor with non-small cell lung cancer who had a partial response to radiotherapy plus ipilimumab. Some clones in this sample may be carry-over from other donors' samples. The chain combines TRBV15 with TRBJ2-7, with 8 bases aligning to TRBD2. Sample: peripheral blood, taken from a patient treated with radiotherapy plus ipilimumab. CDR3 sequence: CATSREVGGGYEQYF. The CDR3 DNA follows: TGTGCCACCAGCAGAGAGGTCGGGGGGGGGTACGAGCAGTACTTC.